This TCR beta chain was captured in a study of blood T cell repertoires in COVID-19. Across the whole study: PBMCs, B-cell-depleted T cells, or T cells were the source of the cDNA or gDNA that made up the material.

Participants were placed into cohorts based on the clinical history they reported. Participants in the exposed group had met a COVID-19 case in the 2 weeks before joining the study. The data were produced by immunoSEQ multiplex PCR, yet TCRdb's version contains in-frame clones alone and is incomplete. The repertoire holds more than 350,000 clones, with roughly 88% as singletons. CDR3 length equals 12 residues. Germline V gene data show CDR1 as KGHSH and CDR2 as LQKENI. V lost 6 bases, J lost 5 bases, and 10 bases lay in between. This TCR derives from a woman between 18 and 29 years old who had been exposed to COVID-19. Sequences were obtained from PBMCs or T cells enriched from blood (not recorded which). This sequence joins TRBV18 and TRBJ1-1; perhaps TRBD1 as D (5 bases). The CDR3 protein is CASSRRETEAFF. In DNA, the CDR3 is TGTGCCAGCTCCCGCAGGGAAACTGAAGCTTTCTTT.